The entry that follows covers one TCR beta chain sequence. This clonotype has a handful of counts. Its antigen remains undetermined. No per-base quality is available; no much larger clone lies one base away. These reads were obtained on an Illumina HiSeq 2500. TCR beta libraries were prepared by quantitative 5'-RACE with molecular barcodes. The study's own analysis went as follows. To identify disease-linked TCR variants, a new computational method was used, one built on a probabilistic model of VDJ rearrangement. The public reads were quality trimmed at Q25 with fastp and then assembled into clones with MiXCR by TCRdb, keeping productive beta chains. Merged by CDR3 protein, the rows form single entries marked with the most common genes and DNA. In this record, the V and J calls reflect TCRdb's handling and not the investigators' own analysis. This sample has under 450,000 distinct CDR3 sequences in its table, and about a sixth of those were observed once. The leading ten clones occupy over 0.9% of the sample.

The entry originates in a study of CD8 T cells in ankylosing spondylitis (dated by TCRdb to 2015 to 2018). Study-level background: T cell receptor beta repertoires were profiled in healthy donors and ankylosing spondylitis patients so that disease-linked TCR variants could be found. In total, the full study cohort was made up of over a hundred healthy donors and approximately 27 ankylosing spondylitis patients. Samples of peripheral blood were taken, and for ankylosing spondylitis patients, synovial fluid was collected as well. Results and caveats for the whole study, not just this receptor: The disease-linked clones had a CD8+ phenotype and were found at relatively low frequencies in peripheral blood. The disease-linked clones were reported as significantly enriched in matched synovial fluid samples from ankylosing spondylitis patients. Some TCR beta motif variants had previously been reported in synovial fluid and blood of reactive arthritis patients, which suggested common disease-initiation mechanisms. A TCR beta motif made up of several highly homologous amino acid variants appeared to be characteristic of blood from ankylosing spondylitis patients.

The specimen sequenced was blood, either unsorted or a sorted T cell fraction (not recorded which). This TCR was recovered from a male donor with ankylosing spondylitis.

The DNA reads as follows: TGTGCCAGCAGCGTAGGGCAGGGCGGTACGCGCACAGATACGCAGTATTTT. This gives the protein CASSVGQGGTRTDTQYF. Rearrangement joined TRBV9 to TRBJ2-3; TRBD1 is possibly the D segment (5 matching bases). V and J are truncated by 0 bases and 1 base respectively, leaving an intervening sequence of 15 bases. Its CDR3 holds 17 amino acids, cysteine through phenylalanine. Just CDR3 DNA is preserved here, 51 bases in frame from base 1. Via the germline V gene, CDR1 is SGDLS and CDR2 YYNGEE.